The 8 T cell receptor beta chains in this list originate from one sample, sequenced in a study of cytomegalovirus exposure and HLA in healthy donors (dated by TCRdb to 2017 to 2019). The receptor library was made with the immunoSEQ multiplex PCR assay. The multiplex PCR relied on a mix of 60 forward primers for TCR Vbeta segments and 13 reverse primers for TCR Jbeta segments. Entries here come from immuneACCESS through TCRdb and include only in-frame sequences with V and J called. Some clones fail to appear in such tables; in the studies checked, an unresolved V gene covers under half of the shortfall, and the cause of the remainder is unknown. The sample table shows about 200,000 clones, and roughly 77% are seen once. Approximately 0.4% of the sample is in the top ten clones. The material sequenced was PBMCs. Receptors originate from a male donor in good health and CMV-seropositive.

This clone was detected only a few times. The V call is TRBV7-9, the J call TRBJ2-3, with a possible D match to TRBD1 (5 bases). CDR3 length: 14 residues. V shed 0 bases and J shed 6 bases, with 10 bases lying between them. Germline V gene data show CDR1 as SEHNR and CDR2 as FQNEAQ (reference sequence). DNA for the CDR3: TGTGCCAGCAGCTTAGCGGGGCCAGGGGATACGCAGTATTTT. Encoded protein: CASSLAGPGDTQYF.

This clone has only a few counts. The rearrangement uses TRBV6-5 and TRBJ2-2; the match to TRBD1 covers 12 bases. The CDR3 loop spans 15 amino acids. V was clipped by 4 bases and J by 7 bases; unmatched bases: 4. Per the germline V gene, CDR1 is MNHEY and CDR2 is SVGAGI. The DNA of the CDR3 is TGTGCCAGCAGTTCCGGGACAGGGGGCTTCGGGGAGCTGTTTTTT. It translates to CASSSGTGGFGELFF.

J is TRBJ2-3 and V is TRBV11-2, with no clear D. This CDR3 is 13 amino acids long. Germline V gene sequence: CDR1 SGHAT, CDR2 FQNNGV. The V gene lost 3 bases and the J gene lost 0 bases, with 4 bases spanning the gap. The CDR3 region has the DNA TGTGCCAGCAGCTTCCCTAGCACAGATACGCAGTATTTT. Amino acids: CASSFPSTDTQYF.

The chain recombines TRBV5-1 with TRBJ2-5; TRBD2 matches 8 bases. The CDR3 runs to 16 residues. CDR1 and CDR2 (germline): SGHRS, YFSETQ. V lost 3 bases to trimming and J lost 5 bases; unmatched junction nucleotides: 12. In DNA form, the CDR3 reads TGCGCCAGCAGCTACGGACTAGCCACGGGCGGGGAGACCCAGTACTTC. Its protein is CASSYGLATGGETQYF.

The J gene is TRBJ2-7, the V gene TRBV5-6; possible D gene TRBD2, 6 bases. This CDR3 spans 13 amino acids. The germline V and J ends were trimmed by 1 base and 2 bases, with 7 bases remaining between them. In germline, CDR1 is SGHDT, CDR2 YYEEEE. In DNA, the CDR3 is TGTGCCAGCAGCTTGTCGGGAGCCTACGAGCAGTACTTC. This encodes CASSLSGAYEQYF.

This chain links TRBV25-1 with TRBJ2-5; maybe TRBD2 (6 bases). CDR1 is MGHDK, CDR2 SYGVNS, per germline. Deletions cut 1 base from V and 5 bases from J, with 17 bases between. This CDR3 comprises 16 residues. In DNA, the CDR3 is TGTGCCAGCAGTGAATGGGGGAATAGCGGATCTGAGACCCAGTACTTC. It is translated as CASSEWGNSGSETQYF.

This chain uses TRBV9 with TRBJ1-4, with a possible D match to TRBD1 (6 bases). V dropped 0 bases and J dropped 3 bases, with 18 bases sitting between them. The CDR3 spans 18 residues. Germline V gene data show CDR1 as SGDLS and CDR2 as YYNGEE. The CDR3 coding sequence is TGTGCCAGCAGCGTAGGTGGTAACAGGGTAGGGTCTAATGAAAAACTGTTTTTT. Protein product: CASSVGGNRVGSNEKLFF.

The CDR3 coding sequence is TGTGCCAGTAGTATTAATGGCCTTCCGAGGGCTAATGAAAAACTGTTTTTT. Its translation is CASSINGLPRANEKLFF. The gene calls are TRBV19 and TRBJ1-4; the D is unclear. Between the trimmed V and J ends, which lost 3 bases and 3 bases, there was a span of 17 bases. Germline V gene lookup returns CDR1 LNHDA and CDR2 SQIVND (reference sequence). The CDR3 is 17 residues long.